This TCR beta chain is from a study of blood T cells in healthy people across ages. Germline loops: CDR1 MNHEY, CDR2 SMNVEV (reference sequence). After removal of 5 bases from V and 2 bases from J, the junction contained 5 bases not matched to a gene. This CDR3 contains 15 residues. The use of a sample-barcoded 5' primer and a J-beta primer mix characterized a second PCR of roughly 6 to 11 cycles. Each single sample gave us at least 3 million CDR3-containing paired-end reads. TCRdb reanalysed the 5' RACE reads using MiXCR and keeps one entry per CDR3 protein. The data show some 1.4 million distinct CDR3 sequences, 42% seen once.

This TCR came from a woman aged 18-29 years in good health. V and J are TRBV27 and TRBJ1-3; 8 positions agree with TRBD1. The sequenced sample consisted of blood. The CDR3 sequence: CASSNGQGPGNTIYF. The CDR3 nucleotides read TGTGCCAGCAGTAACGGACAGGGACCTGGAAACACCATATATTTT.